The 5 T cell receptor beta chains presented below share a single source sample, sequenced in a study of blood T cell repertoires in COVID-19. Profiled with immunoSEQ multiplex PCR; TCRdb holds only in-frame clones, not every one. The sample lists tens of thousands of clones; about 73% were seen once. Sequencing was carried out using peripheral blood. Receptor source: a man between 60 and 70 years old with acute or convalescent COVID-19.

Only a few counts were recorded for this clone. This sequence joins TRBV10-2 and TRBJ1-5; a weak D match, TRBD1 (5 bases). CDR3 size: 12 residues. Trimming removed 8 bases at V and 11 bases at J, with 16 bases between. The germline gives CDR1 WSHSY, CDR2 SAAADI. DNA for the CDR3: TGCGCCAGCGGGCAGGTAAAAGGGGCCCAGCATTTT. It codes for CASGQVKGAQHF.

This chain joins TRBV24-1 and TRBJ2-7, with D perhaps TRBD2 (5 bases). V lost 3 bases and J 1 base, leaving 12 bases between the germline ends. The CDR3 is 15 amino acids. CDR1 is KGHDR and CDR2 is SFDVKD in the germline V gene. This chain's CDR3 is CATSDPSSGSYEQYF. CDR3 nucleotides: TGTGCCACCAGTGATCCCTCGAGCGGTTCCTACGAGCAGTACTTC.

A word on this clone: No DNA is shown, since the ends of the CDR3 on it are uncertain; the CDR3 is the one TCRdb lists. The chain links TRBV27 to TRBJ2-5; TRBD2 is the table's D call and was not checked against the DNA. Germline lookup yields CDR1 MNHEY and CDR2 SMNVEV (reference sequence). The CDR3 extends over 16 residues, inclusive of both ends. CDR3 in amino acids: CASSFGNGRGQETQYF.

This clone has a handful of counts. This chain uses TRBV9 with TRBJ2-7; 9 positions agree with TRBD2. Trimming took 3 bases from V and 4 from J; bases not matched to a gene: 11. There are 16 residues in the CDR3. Germline V CDR1 and CDR2: SGDLS, YYNGEE. CDR3 nucleotide sequence: TGTGCCAGCAGCGAGGGACTAGCCAGGACTGATTACGAGCAGTACTTC. Its translation: CASSEGLARTDYEQYF.

The chain joins TRBV6-5 to TRBJ1-6; 11 nucleotides align to TRBD1. Germline V gene data show CDR1 as MNHEY and CDR2 as SVGAGI. This CDR3 spans 14 amino acids. The J segment lost 9 bases and the V segment lost 4 bases, leaving 2 bases of the junction unmatched. The CDR3 spells CASSSDRGLSPLHF. In DNA, the CDR3 is TGTGCCAGCAGTTCGGACAGGGGGCTTTCACCCCTCCACTTT.